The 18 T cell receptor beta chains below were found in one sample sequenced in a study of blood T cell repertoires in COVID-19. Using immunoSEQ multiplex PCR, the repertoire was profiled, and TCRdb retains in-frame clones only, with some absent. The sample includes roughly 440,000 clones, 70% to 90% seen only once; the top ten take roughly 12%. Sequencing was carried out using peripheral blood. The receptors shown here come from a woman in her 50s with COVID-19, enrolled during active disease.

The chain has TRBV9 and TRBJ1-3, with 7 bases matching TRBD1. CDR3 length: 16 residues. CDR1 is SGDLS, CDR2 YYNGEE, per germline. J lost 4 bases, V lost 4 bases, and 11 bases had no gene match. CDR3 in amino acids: CASSLEGGARGNTIYF. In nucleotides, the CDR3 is TGTGCCAGCAGCCTTGAAGGGGGCGCTAGGGGAAACACCATATATTTT.

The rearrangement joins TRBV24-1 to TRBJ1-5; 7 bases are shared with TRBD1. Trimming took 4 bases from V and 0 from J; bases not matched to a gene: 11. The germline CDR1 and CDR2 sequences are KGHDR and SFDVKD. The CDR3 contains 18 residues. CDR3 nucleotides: TGTGCCACCAGTGACCCCACCGGGACAGTATATAGCAATCAGCCCCAGCATTTT. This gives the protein CATSDPTGTVYSNQPQHF.

The CDR3 DNA sequence: TGTGCCAGCAGCTTGGCTAGCGGGGGGGGAGAGACCCAGTACTTC. It is translated as CASSLASGGGETQYF. This chain joins TRBV5-4 and TRBJ2-5, with TRBD2 identical over 12 bases. This CDR3 is 15 amino acids long. V lost 0 bases, J lost 4 bases, and 1 base stayed unmatched. In germline, CDR1 is SGHNT, CDR2 YYREEE (reference sequence).

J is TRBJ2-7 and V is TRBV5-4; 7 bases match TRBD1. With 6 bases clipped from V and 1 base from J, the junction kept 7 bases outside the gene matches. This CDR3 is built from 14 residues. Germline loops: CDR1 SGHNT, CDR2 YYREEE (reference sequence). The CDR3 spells CASTRTGSSYEQYF. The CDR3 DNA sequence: TGTGCCAGCACCAGGACAGGCTCTTCCTACGAGCAGTACTTC.

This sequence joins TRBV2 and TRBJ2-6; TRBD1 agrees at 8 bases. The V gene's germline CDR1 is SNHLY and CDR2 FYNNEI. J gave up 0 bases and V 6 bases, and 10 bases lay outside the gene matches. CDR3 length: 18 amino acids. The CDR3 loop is CASSREPQGASGANVLTF. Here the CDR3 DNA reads TGTGCCAGCAGCCGCGAGCCCCAGGGGGCCTCTGGGGCCAACGTCCTGACTTTC.

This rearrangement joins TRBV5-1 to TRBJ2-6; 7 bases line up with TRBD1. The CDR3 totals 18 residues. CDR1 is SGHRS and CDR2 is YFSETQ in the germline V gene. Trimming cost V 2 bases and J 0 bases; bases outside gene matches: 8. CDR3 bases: TGCGCCAGCAGCTTCAGTAGGACAGGCTCCTCTGGGGCCAACGTCCTGACTTTC. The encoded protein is CASSFSRTGSSGANVLTF. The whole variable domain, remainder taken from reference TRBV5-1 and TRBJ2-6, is KAGVTQTPRYLIKTRGQQVTLSCSPISGHRSVSWYQQTPGQGLQFLFEYFSETQRNKGNFPGRFSGRQFSNSRSEMNVSTLELGDSALYLCASSFSRTGSSGANVLTFGAGSRLTVL.

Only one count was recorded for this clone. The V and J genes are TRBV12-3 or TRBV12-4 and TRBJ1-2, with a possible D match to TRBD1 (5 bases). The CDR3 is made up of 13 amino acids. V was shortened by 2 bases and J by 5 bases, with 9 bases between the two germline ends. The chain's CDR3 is CASSLRRGYGYTF. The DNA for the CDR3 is TGTGCCAGCAGTTTACGTCGGGGGTATGGCTACACCTTC.

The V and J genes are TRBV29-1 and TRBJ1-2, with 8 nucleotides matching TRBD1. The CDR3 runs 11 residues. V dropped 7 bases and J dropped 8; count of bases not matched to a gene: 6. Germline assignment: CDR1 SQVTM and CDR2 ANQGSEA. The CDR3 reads CSGQRQGGYTF. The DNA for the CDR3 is TGCAGCGGACAAAGACAGGGGGGCTACACCTTC.

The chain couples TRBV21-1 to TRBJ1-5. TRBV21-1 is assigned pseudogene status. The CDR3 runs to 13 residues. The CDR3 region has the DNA TGTGCCCCCCTCTTCTATAGCAATCAGCCCCAGCATTTT. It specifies CAPLFYSNQPQHF.

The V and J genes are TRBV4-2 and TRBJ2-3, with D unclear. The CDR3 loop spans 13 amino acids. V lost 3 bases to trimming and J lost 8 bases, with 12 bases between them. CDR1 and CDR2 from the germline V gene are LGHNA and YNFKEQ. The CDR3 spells CASSQEKRVTQYF. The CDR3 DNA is TGTGCCAGCAGCCAGGAGAAACGGGTTACGCAGTATTTT.

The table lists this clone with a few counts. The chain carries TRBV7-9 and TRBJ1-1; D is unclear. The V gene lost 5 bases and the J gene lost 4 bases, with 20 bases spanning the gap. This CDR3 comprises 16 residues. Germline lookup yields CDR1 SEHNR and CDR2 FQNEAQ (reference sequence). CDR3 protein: CASSPRGYLRSTEAFF. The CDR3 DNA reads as TGTGCCAGCAGCCCCCGAGGGTATCTTCGAAGCACTGAAGCTTTCTTT.

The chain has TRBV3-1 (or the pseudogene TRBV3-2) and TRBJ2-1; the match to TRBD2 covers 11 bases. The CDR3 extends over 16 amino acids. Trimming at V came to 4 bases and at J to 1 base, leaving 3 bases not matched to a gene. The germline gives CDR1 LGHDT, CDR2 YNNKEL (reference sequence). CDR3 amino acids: CASSRSGGGSYNEQFF. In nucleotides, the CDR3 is TGTGCCAGCAGCCGTAGCGGGGGGGGTTCCTACAATGAGCAGTTCTTC.

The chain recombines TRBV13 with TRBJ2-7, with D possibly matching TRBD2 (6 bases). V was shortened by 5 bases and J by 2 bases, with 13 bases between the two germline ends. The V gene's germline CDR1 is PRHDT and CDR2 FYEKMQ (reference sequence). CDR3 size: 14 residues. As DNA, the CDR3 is TGTGCCAGCAGCCTAAGCGGGTCGGCCTACGAGCAGTACTTC. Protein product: CASSLSGSAYEQYF.

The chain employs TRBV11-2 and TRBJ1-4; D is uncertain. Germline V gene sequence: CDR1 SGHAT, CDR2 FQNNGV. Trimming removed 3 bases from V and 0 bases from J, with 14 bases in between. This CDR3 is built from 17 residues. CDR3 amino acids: CASSLRRTGATNEKLFF. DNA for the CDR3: TGTGCCAGCAGCTTGCGGAGGACCGGCGCAACTAATGAAAAACTGTTTTTT.

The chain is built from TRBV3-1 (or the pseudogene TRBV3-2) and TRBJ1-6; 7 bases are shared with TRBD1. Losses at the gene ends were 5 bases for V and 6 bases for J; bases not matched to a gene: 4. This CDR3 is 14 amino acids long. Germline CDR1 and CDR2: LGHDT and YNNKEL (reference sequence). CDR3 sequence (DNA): TGTGCCAGCAGCGACAGGGTAGGTAATTCACCCCTCCACTTT. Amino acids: CASSDRVGNSPLHF.

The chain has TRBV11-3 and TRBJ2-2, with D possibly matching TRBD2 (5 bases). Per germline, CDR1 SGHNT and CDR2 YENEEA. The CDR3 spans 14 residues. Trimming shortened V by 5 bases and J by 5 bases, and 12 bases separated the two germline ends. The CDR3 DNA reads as TGTGCCAGCAGCATAGGACCGGGGACCGGGGAGCTGTTTTTT. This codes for CASSIGPGTGELFF.

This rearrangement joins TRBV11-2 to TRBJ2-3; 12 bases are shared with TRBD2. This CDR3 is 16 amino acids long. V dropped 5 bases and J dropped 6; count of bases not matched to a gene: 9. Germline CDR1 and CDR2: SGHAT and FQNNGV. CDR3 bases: TGTGCCAGCAGCCCTTATACTAGCGGGGGGAGGGATACGCAGTATTTT. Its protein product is CASSPYTSGGRDTQYF.

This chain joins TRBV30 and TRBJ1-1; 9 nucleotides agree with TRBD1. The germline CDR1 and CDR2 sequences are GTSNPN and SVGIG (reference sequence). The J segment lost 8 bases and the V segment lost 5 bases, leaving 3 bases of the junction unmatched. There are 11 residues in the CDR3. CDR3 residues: CAWLQGAEAFF. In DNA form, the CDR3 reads TGTGCCTGGTTACAGGGGGCAGAAGCTTTCTTT. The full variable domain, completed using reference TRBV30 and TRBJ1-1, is SQTIHQWPATLVQPVGSPLSLECTVEGTSNPNLYWYRQAAGRGLQLLFYSVGIGQISSEVPQNLSASRPQDRQFILSSKKLLLSDSGFYLCAWLQGAEAFFGQGTRLTVV.